The T cell receptor beta chain under discussion was sequenced for a study of response to subunit inactivated influenza vaccine. Study-wide results and caveats: It was suggested by the authors that few new T cells are recruited by each seasonal influenza vaccination.

Notes on this clonotype: Its cognate antigen is unknown.

V lost 1 base to trimming and J lost 9 bases, with 13 bases between them. CDR3 length: 15 amino acids. Germline V lookup: CDR1 SEHNR, CDR2 FQNEAQ (reference sequence). TCRdb independently ran MiXCR on the RT-PCR reads; one entry per CDR3 protein. There are 560,000 or so distinct CDR3 sequences in the sample; less than 10% occur only once, and approximately 13% lies in the top ten. The clonotype was recovered from a man in his fifties or sixties who received an inactivated influenza vaccine. The V and J genes are TRBV7-9 and TRBJ1-6; D remains ambiguous. The specimen was PBMCs from blood, collected around 2 years after vaccination. CDR3 nucleotides: TGTGCCAGCAGCTTAGAGGAGGCCGCGACTTCACCCCTCCACTTT. Translation: CASSLEEAATSPLHF.